These 3 T cell receptor beta chains originate from one sample sequenced in a study of cytomegalovirus exposure and HLA in healthy donors. With 60 Vbeta and 13 Jbeta primers, the PCR was carried out. The method was immunoSEQ multiplex PCR; TCRdb's version includes in-frame clones alone and lacks a portion of them. The sample records about 150,000 clones, 65% to 85% being singletons. The sample taken for sequencing was PBMCs. These receptors all come from a male donor in good health and CMV-seronegative.

The J gene is TRBJ1-4, the V gene TRBV19; D is uncertain. Between the trimmed V and J ends, which lost 4 bases and 4 bases, there was a span of 7 bases. Germline loops: CDR1 LNHDA, CDR2 SQIVND (reference sequence). The CDR3 runs to 13 residues. In nucleotides, the CDR3 is TGTGCCAGTAGTACAAGCAATAATGAAAAACTGTTTTTT. This codes for CASSTSNNEKLFF.

This clone was recorded only once. V and J are TRBV11-2 and TRBJ2-1; 10 bases map to TRBD2. The CDR3 contains 15 residues. Germline CDR1 is SGHAT and CDR2 is FQNNGV. V dropped 5 bases and J dropped 4; count of bases not matched to a gene: 5. The DNA for the CDR3 is TGTGCCAGCAGCAATGGACTAGCGGTGTACAATGAGCAGTTCTTC. Residues: CASSNGLAVYNEQFF.

The rearrangement links TRBV2 to TRBJ2-5, with D possibly matching TRBD2 (6 bases). Germline V gene data show CDR1 as SNHLY and CDR2 as FYNNEI. The CDR3 has 11 residues. Between the trimmed V and J ends, which lost 7 bases and 5 bases, there was a span of 8 bases. CDR3 in amino acids: CASTEGETQYF. In nucleotides, the CDR3 is TGTGCCAGCACGGAGGGGGAGACCCAGTACTTC.